These 32 T cell receptor beta chains originate from one sample sequenced in a study of T cells after yellow fever vaccination. TCRdb independently ran MiXCR on the 5' RACE reads; one entry per CDR3 protein. The sample includes some 500,000 distinct CDR3 sequences, approximately 12% seen only once; the top ten take over 12%. Sample: PBMCs, taken on the day of the yellow fever booster vaccination. These receptors were taken from a man aged 25 to 40 who received the YFV17D yellow fever vaccine.

The rearrangement uses TRBV5-1 and TRBJ2-5; 7 nucleotides agree with TRBD1. The CDR3 sequence is 14 residues long. The V segment lost 4 bases and the J segment 2 bases; nucleotides outside the gene matches: 5. Germline-derived CDR1 and CDR2 are SGHRS and YFSETQ. CDR3 amino acids: CASSPGTDQETQYF. The CDR3 nucleotides read TGCGCCAGCAGCCCCGGGACAGATCAAGAGACCCAGTACTTC.

In this sample, this clonotype turned up a few times. This chain joins TRBV5-4 and TRBJ2-6, with a tentative D call TRBD1 (6 bases). Germline lookup yields CDR1 SGHNT and CDR2 YYREEE (reference sequence). The germline V and J ends were trimmed by 3 bases and 3 bases, with 13 bases remaining between them. There are 16 residues in the CDR3. The CDR3 sequence is CASSSQGKRGANVLTF. CDR3 DNA sequence: TGTGCCAGCAGCTCCCAGGGGAAGCGTGGGGCCAACGTCCTGACTTTC.

V and J are TRBV20-1 and TRBJ1-6; D not certain. CDR1 DFQATT and CDR2 SNEGSKA come from the germline V gene (reference sequence). Trimming removed 6 bases at V and 8 bases at J, with 14 bases between. The CDR3 totals 13 residues. The CDR3 loop is CSAHVTADSPLHF. Here the CDR3 DNA reads TGCAGTGCCCATGTAACCGCAGATTCACCCCTCCACTTT.

About this clonotype itself: At one of its ends the junction is not consistent with the germline gene, which may arise from a read error. The chain employs TRBV20-1 and TRBJ2-1; perhaps TRBD2 as D (5 bases). Looked up from germline, CDR1 is DFQATT and CDR2 is SNEGSKA (reference sequence). The CDR3 length is 16 residues. CDR3 residues: CCARAVASNSYNEQFF. CDR3 DNA sequence: TGCTGTGCTAGAGCCGTAGCGTCGAACTCCTACAATGAGCAGTTCTTC.

This clonotype was detected a few times. The chain joins TRBV15 to TRBJ2-7; no firm D call. The germline V and J ends were trimmed by 3 bases and 6 bases, with 6 bases remaining between them. CDR1 and CDR2 (germline): LNHNV, YYDKDF (reference sequence). The CDR3 covers 11 residues. DNA of the CDR3: TGTGCCACCAGCAGCACTGGCGAGCAGTACTTC. Translated: CATSSTGEQYF.

V usage is TRBV14 and J usage is TRBJ2-1; D is ambiguous. Germline CDR1 is SGHDN and CDR2 is FVKESK. The CDR3 length is 14 residues. Deletions cut 7 bases from V and 8 bases from J, with 18 bases between. CDR3 residues: CASTPPTQVHEQFF. The CDR3 DNA follows: TGTGCCAGCACCCCCCCGACCCAGGTCCATGAGCAGTTCTTC. The full variable domain, rest sourced from reference TRBV14 and TRBJ2-1, is EAGVTQFPSHSVIEKGQTVTLRCDPISGHDNLYWYRRVMGKEIKFLLHFVKESKQDESGMPNNRFLAERTGGTYSTLKVQPAELEDSGVYFCASTPPTQVHEQFFGPGTRLTVL.

J is TRBJ1-6 and V is TRBV4-3; D is unclear. Trimming removed 3 bases at V and 5 bases at J, with 11 bases between. The CDR3 contains 15 residues. Germline V gene sequence: CDR1 LGHNA, CDR2 YSLEER. In DNA form, the CDR3 reads TGCGCCAGCAGCCAGGGAGATATCAATAATTCACCCCTCCACTTT. Amino acids: CASSQGDINNSPLHF.

This chain uses TRBV27 with TRBJ2-7; 11 bases are a match to TRBD2. CDR1 MNHEY and CDR2 SMNVEV come from the germline V gene (reference sequence). V lost 6 bases and J lost 6; bases outside the gene matches: 10. This CDR3 has 15 amino acids. The CDR3 here is CASRGLAEFRGEQYF. The CDR3 region has the DNA TGTGCCAGCAGGGGACTAGCGGAATTCCGGGGCGAGCAGTACTTC.

The chain is built from TRBV7-9 and TRBJ2-1; no clear D gene. Germline V gives CDR1 SEHNR, CDR2 FQNEAQ (reference sequence). V lost 0 bases to trimming and J lost 8 bases, with 11 bases between them. CDR3 length: 14 residues. Here the CDR3 reads CASSLASGLDEQFF. The CDR3 DNA sequence: TGTGCCAGCAGCTTAGCATCCGGGCTTGATGAGCAGTTCTTC.

The chain employs TRBV20-1 and TRBJ1-4, with D hard to call. The germline V gene encodes CDR1 DFQATT and CDR2 SNEGSKA (reference sequence). V dropped 2 bases and J dropped 4 bases, with 8 bases sitting between them. The CDR3 is made up of 13 amino acids. The CDR3 nucleotides read TGCAGTGCTAGACTGGACGGTAATGAAAAACTGTTTTTT. Translated: CSARLDGNEKLFF.

This clonotype was counted a few times. The J gene is TRBJ2-7, the V gene TRBV5-4, with D maybe TRBD1 (6 bases). V gave up 6 bases and J gave up 6 bases, with 22 bases separating them. The CDR3 consists of 15 residues. Germline V gives CDR1 SGHNT, CDR2 YYREEE (reference sequence). CDR3 sequence: CASTKDGTSTGEQYF. DNA for the CDR3: TGTGCCAGCACCAAAGACGGGACATCTACGGGCGAGCAGTACTTC.

DNA of the CDR3: TGCGCCAGCAGTCAAGGTCCCACCTGTTCTAGCGGCACAGATACGCAGTATTTT. Amino acids: CASSQGPTCSSGTDTQYF. The genes are TRBV23-1 and TRBJ2-3, with D possibly TRBD2 on 6 matching bases. TRBV23-1 is filed as an ORF, its function uncertain. Trimming removed 2 bases at V and 1 base at J, with 19 bases between. The CDR3 spans 18 residues.

The table lists this clonotype with a few counts. V is TRBV27 and J is TRBJ1-1, with D tentatively TRBD1 (5 bases). Per germline, CDR1 MNHEY and CDR2 SMNVEV (reference sequence). V lost 6 bases and J 0 bases, leaving 26 bases between the germline ends. CDR3 length equals 19 residues. This CDR3 reads CASRTESGTAGSMNTEAFF. In DNA, the CDR3 is TGTGCCAGCAGGACAGAATCCGGGACGGCAGGCTCCATGAACACTGAAGCTTTCTTT.

V gene TRBV19 combines with J gene TRBJ1-1; D remains ambiguous. This CDR3 spans 12 amino acids. The germline CDR1 and CDR2 sequences are LNHDA and SQIVND (reference sequence). Trimming took 4 bases from V and 6 from J, leaving 9 bases between them. The CDR3 DNA reads as TGTGCCAGTAGTACTTGGAAGGCTGAAGCTTTCTTT. Amino acid sequence: CASSTWKAEAFF.

This chain joins TRBV20-1 and TRBJ1-1; 7 bases match TRBD1. CDR1 is DFQATT, CDR2 SNEGSKA, per germline (reference sequence). The length of the CDR3 is 13 residues. V shed 4 bases and J 1 base; nucleotides not matched to a gene: 3. This CDR3 is CSAKRQGNTEAFF. CDR3 sequence (DNA): TGCAGTGCTAAGAGACAGGGGAACACTGAAGCTTTCTTT.

This chain uses TRBV2 with TRBJ2-6; D is undetermined. The germline CDR1 and CDR2 sequences are SNHLY and FYNNEI. Trimming pared 7 bases from V and 1 base from J, leaving 11 bases between. This CDR3 comprises 15 residues. The CDR3: CASNPRQSGANVLTF. The DNA of the CDR3 is TGTGCCAGCAATCCCCGGCAGTCTGGGGCCAACGTCCTGACTTTC.

The chain carries TRBV7-2 and TRBJ2-3, with 7 positions matching TRBD1. This CDR3 has 13 amino acids. Germline CDR1 is SGHTA and CDR2 is FQGNSA. After removal of 7 bases from V and 3 bases from J, the junction contained 4 bases not matched to a gene. The CDR3 loop is CASILRGTDTQYF. The CDR3 bases are TGTGCCAGCATACTCAGGGGGACAGATACGCAGTATTTT.

This clonotype was seen more than once but under ten times. The chain is built from TRBV4-2 and TRBJ2-1; possibly TRBD2 for D (6 bases). From germline, CDR1 is LGHNA and CDR2 YNFKEQ. CDR3 length: 17 residues. The V and J ends lost 3 bases and 0 bases respectively, with 15 bases between them. CDR3 amino acids: CASSQVVGGFSYNEQFF. The CDR3 DNA reads as TGTGCCAGCAGCCAGGTTGTAGGAGGGTTCTCCTACAATGAGCAGTTCTTC.

This clonotype has just a few counts. The gene calls are TRBV29-1 and TRBJ2-3; a possible D gene is TRBD2 (7 bases). The CDR3 extends over 13 amino acids. CDR1 and CDR2 from the germline V gene are SQVTM and ANQGSEA. V was cut by 6 bases and J by 4 bases, with 14 bases left in between. CDR3 DNA: TGCAGCGTGGGACTACAGGGTCCAGATACGCAGTATTTT. This gives the protein CSVGLQGPDTQYF.

CDR3 sequence reads: CASSPGGSLYEQYF. The CDR3 DNA reads as TGTGCCAGCAGCCCGGGTGGCTCCCTCTACGAGCAGTACTTC. The chain links TRBV7-2 to TRBJ2-7; D remains ambiguous. The CDR3 contains 14 residues. The V end lost 5 bases, the J end lost 3 bases, and 14 bases lay between the germline ends. Germline V gives CDR1 SGHTA, CDR2 FQGNSA.

This clonotype was recorded a few times. V gene TRBV5-6 combines with J gene TRBJ2-2, with D possibly being TRBD2 (5 bases). The CDR3 has 15 amino acids. V lost 4 bases to trimming and J lost 5 bases, with 15 bases between them. The germline CDR1 and CDR2 sequences are SGHDT and YYEEEE. The CDR3 DNA sequence: TGTGCCAGCAGCCTGGTCGGGGTGCGAACCGGGGAGCTGTTTTTT. The encoded protein is CASSLVGVRTGELFF.

The sample holds a few counts of this clonotype. The chain carries TRBV6-5 and TRBJ2-1, with 7 bases matching TRBD1. V trimming: 2 bases; J trimming: 4 bases; junction bases outside the gene matches: 5. The CDR3 covers 15 residues. The germline gives CDR1 MNHEY, CDR2 SVGAGI. CDR3 in DNA: TGTGCCAGCAGTTACCCGAGGGACAGATACAATGAGCAGTTCTTC. Translation gives CASSYPRDRYNEQFF.

This clonotype was observed a few times. V usage is TRBV29-1 and J usage is TRBJ1-2; D unresolved. Trimming cost V 6 bases and J 8 bases, with 25 bases left between them. Per germline, CDR1 SQVTM and CDR2 ANQGSEA. This CDR3 contains 15 residues. The CDR3 DNA reads TGCAGCGTCCCCGTGGTAGTCAGCGCGGGCGGGGGCTACACCTTC. This translates into CSVPVVVSAGGGYTF.

This sequence joins TRBV27 and TRBJ1-6; possible D gene TRBD1, 6 bases. Germline V gene sequence: CDR1 MNHEY, CDR2 SMNVEV (reference sequence). The CDR3 consists of 14 residues. Trimming took off 4 bases at V and 3 bases at J, with 7 bases between the two ends. The CDR3, as DNA: TGTGCCAGCAGTTGGACAGTCTATAATTCACCCCTCCACTTT. Residues: CASSWTVYNSPLHF.

This clonotype showed up just a few times. This chain joins TRBV5-1 and TRBJ1-6, with 7 nucleotides matching TRBD1. CDR3 length: 15 amino acids. Germline CDR1 SGHRS, CDR2 YFSETQ. V gave up 4 bases and J gave up 5 bases; unmatched junction bases: 6. The CDR3 loop is CASSPTGADNSPLHF. CDR3 coding DNA: TGCGCCAGCAGCCCAACAGGGGCAGATAATTCACCCCTCCACTTT.

The gene calls are TRBV19 and TRBJ1-5; a possible D gene is TRBD1 (5 bases). V lost 3 bases and J lost 0, with 9 bases in between. Germline CDR1 LNHDA, CDR2 SQIVND (reference sequence). CDR3 length: 15 residues. The CDR3 sequence is CASSIGANSNQPQHF. The CDR3 nucleotides read TGTGCCAGTAGTATTGGGGCTAATAGCAATCAGCCCCAGCATTTT.

There are a few counts of this clonotype. This chain links TRBV5-8 with TRBJ2-5, with TRBD1 matching over 11 bases. CDR3 size: 15 residues. CDR1 and CDR2 from the germline V gene are SGHTS and YDEGEE. Trimming cost V 4 bases and J 5 bases; bases outside gene matches: 7. The CDR3 nucleotides read TGTGCCAGCAGCAGACCGGGACAGGGGGAGGAGACCCAGTACTTC. This encodes CASSRPGQGEETQYF.

The V call is TRBV12-3 or TRBV12-4, the J call TRBJ2-2; D remains ambiguous. The CDR3 is made up of 17 amino acids. V was shortened by 0 bases and J by 5 bases, with 16 bases between the two germline ends. CDR3 region: CASSLAYHGIKTGELFF. For the CDR3, the DNA is TGTGCCAGCAGTTTAGCCTACCACGGAATAAAGACCGGGGAGCTGTTTTTT.

This clonotype has just a few counts. The V call is TRBV12-3 or TRBV12-4, the J call TRBJ1-1; TRBD1 matches 11 bases. The CDR3 spans 14 residues. With 9 bases clipped from V and 5 bases from J, the junction kept 8 bases outside the gene matches. CDR3: CASDRDRGFTEAFF. As DNA, the CDR3 is TGTGCCAGTGACAGGGACAGGGGGTTTACTGAAGCTTTCTTT.

The table lists this clonotype with a few counts. This chain uses TRBV7-2 with TRBJ1-5; no definite D call. Germline loops: CDR1 SGHTA, CDR2 FQGNSA. V was cut by 2 bases and J by 7 bases, with 9 bases left in between. The length of the CDR3 is 13 residues. The CDR3 here is CASSLTSGQPQHF. The CDR3 DNA sequence: TGTGCCAGCAGCTTAACGTCCGGGCAGCCCCAGCATTTT.

V gene TRBV19 combines with J gene TRBJ2-3, with D hard to call. The germline V gene has CDR1 LNHDA and CDR2 SQIVND (reference sequence). Between the trimmed V and J ends, which lost 3 bases and 8 bases, there was a span of 3 bases. The CDR3 loop spans 10 amino acids. In nucleotides, the CDR3 is TGTGCCAGTAGTATCCGTACGCAGTATTTT. It is translated as CASSIRTQYF.

In its sample, this clonotype was seen a few times. This chain links TRBV20-1 with TRBJ2-7, with 7 bases that match TRBD1. Trimming took 8 bases from V and 12 from J; bases not matched to a gene: 16. The CDR3 length is 12 residues. The germline V gene has CDR1 DFQATT and CDR2 SNEGSKA (reference sequence). The CDR3 here is CSSTHPRGSVYF. CDR3 DNA sequence: TGCAGTTCTACTCACCCCAGGGGGAGCGTGTACTTC.